This T cell receptor beta chain originates from a study of tumor and adjacent non-tumor tissue in lung cancer. Looking at the study overall: There were some 11 adenocarcinoma, a couple of squamous cell carcinoma and 1 small cell lung cancer cases. Each sample yielded roughly 4.2 million productive TCRbeta reads on average.

This clonotype is medium-sized. Antigen specificity is unknown. Study results and caveats: In normal lung, the top 100 clones were significantly more dominant than in tumor. Tumor tissue had significantly higher TCR diversity than normal lung.

The library came from three nested PCR rounds adapted from ARM-PCR protocols. TCRdb itself ran the multiplex PCR reads through MiXCR, one entry per CDR3 protein. The sample yields roughly 90,000 distinct CDR3 sequences, more than 65% seen once. This sample's RNA came from whole unsorted tissue. The normal lung tissue was taken more than 3 cm from the tumor edge. This sequence originates from a woman aged 45-59 years with non-small cell lung cancer. Specimen: distant non-tumor lung tissue.

DNA of the CDR3: TGCGCCAGCAGCCAAGGGGACAGGGGCAATCAGCCCCAGCATTTT. Translating it yields CASSQGDRGNQPQHF. The chain combines TRBV4-1 with TRBJ1-5; 9 nucleotides agree with TRBD1. The CDR3 length is 15 residues. Per the germline V gene, CDR1 is MGHRA and CDR2 is YSYEKL. The J segment lost 2 bases and the V segment lost 1 base, leaving 0 bases of the junction unmatched.